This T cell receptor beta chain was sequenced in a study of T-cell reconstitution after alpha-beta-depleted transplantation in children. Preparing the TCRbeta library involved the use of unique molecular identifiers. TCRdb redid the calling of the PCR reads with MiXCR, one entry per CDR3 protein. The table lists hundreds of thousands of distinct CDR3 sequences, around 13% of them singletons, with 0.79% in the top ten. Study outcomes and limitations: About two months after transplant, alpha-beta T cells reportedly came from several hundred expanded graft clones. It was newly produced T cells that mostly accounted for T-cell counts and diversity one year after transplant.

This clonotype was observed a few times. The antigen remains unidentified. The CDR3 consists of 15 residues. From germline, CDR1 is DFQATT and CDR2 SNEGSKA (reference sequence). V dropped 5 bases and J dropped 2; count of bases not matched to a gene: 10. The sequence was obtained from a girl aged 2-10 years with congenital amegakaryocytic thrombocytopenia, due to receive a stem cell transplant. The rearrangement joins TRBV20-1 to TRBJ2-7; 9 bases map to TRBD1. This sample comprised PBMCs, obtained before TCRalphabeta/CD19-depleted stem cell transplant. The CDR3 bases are TGCAGTGCTCGCCAACCGGGACAGGGCACCTACGAGCAGTACTTC. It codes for CSARQPGQGTYEQYF.